This T cell receptor (beta chain) is drawn from a study of monozygotic twins with inflammatory bowel disease. Turning to this clonotype: Its antigen is undetermined.

The study's findings and limits: A lone strong IBD-associated signal or clonotype found no support. Some repertoire variability may stem from patients' differing immunosuppressive treatments.

There were 3500 ng of total RNA used for each TCR library. UMIs with a 6-nucleotide sample barcode were added by template switching. Using the 5' RACE reads, TCRdb records one entry per CDR3 protein without DNA. With about 380,000 distinct CDR3 sequences in the sample, the ten largest clones hold just over 2.5%. This CDR3 has 14 residues. Germline values: CDR1 SEHNR, CDR2 FQNEAQ (reference sequence). V is TRBV7-9 and J is TRBJ2-7; TCRdb's D gene call, TRBD1, goes unchecked for lack of DNA. The sequenced sample consisted of blood. The receptor was derived from a human donor with ulcerative colitis or Crohn's disease, or a healthy co-twin of an affected twin (not recorded which). CDR3 protein: CASSTWAGIYEQYF.